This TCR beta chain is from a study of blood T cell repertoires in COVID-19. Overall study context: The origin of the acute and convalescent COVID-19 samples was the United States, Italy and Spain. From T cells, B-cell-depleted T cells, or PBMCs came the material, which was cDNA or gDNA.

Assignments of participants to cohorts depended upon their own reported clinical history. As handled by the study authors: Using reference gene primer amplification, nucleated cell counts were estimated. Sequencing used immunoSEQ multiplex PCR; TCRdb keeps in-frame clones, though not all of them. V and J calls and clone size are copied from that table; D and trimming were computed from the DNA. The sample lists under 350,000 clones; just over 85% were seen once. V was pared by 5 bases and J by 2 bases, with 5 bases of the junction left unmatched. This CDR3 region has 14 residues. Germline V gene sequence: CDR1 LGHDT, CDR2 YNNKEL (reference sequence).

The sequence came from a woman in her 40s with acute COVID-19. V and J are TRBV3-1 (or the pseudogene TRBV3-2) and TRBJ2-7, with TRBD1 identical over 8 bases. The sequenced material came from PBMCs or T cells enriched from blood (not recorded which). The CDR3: CASSIRTGPYEQYF. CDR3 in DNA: TGTGCCAGCAGCATTAGGACAGGGCCCTACGAGCAGTACTTC.